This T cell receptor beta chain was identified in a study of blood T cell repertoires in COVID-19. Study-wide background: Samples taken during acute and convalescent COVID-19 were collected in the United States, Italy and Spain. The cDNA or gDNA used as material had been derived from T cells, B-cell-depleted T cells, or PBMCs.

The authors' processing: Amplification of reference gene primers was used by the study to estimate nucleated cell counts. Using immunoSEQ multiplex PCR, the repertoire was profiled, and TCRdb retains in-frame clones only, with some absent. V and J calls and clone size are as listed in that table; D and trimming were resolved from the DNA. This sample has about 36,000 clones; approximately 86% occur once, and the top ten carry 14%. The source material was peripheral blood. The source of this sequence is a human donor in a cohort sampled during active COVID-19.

Here the CDR3 DNA reads TGTGCCAGCGACAGCGGGGGCTCCGTTACCGGGGAGCTGTTTTTT. This encodes CASDSGGSVTGELFF. The chain has TRBV19 and TRBJ2-2; 8 bases are shared with TRBD2. This CDR3 has 15 amino acids. Germline loops: CDR1 LNHDA, CDR2 SQIVND (reference sequence). The trim removed 9 bases at V and 5 bases at J, leaving 11 bases unmatched.